This T cell receptor beta chain was sequenced for a study of blood T cells in healthy people across ages. The CDR3 contains 11 residues. Trimming removed 8 bases from V and 9 bases from J, with 11 bases in between. Germline CDR1 reads ENHRY; CDR2 reads SYGVKD. Extracted total RNA amounted to at least 5.5 micrograms for each sample. Note on this clonotype: Its antigen remains unidentified.

Overall study results and limits: Age advanced and TCR beta diversity per million T cells fell, roughly linearly.

Primed by a sample-barcoded 5' primer and a J-beta primer mix, a second PCR proceeded for roughly 6 to 12 cycles. The template-switch adaptor, which had 12 random nucleotides, put a tag on each cDNA molecule. TCRdb called the 5' RACE reads again in MiXCR, with one record for every CDR3 protein. The sample consists of about 560,000 distinct CDR3 sequences, over 25% of them appearing once. This sample was also put to use in a study of T cells of mothers and their children.

This sequence originates from a boy aged 2-15 years in good health. The chain carries TRBV10-3 and TRBJ1-5; D not resolved. Sequenced sample: blood. CDR3 sequence reads: CAIGNLGPQHF. The DNA for the CDR3 is TGTGCCATCGGAAACCTAGGGCCCCAGCATTTT.